This TCR beta chain was recorded in a study of cytomegalovirus exposure and HLA in healthy donors. On this clone: The antigen is not known.

Study conclusions and caveats: It was reported that TCR beta sequences correctly inferred the HLA-A and HLA-B alleles for most subjects.

13 Jbeta primers and 60 Vbeta primers were used for the PCR. The protocol was immunoSEQ multiplex PCR, while the TCRdb copy is restricted to in-frame clones and leaves out a portion. This sample has some 110,000 clones; over 75% occur once, and the top ten carry 6% to 8%. The TCR comes from a man aged 25-45 years in good health and CMV-seropositive. The sample was PBMCs.

The CDR3 reads CASSIRTGNEQFF. The DNA for the CDR3 is TGTGCCAGTAGTATCCGGACAGGCAATGAGCAGTTCTTC. This chain joins TRBV19 and TRBJ2-1; 7 nucleotides match TRBD1. CDR1 and CDR2 from the germline V gene are LNHDA and SQIVND (reference sequence). J gave up 6 bases and V 3 bases, and 2 bases lay outside the gene matches. The CDR3 extends over 13 amino acids.